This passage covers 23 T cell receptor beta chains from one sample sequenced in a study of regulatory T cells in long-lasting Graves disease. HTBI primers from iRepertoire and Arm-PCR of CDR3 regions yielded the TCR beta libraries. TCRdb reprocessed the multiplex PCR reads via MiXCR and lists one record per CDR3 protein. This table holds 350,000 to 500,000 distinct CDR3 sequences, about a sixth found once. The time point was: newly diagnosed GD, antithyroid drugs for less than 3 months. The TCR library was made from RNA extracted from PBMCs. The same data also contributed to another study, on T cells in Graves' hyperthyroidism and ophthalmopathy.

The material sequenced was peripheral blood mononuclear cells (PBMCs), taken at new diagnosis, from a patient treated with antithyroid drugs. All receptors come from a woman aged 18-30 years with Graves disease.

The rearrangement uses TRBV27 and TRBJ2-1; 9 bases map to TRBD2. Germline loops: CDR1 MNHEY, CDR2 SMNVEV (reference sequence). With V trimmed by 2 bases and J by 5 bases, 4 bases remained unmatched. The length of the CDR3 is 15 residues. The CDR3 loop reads CASSLPPSGDNEQFF. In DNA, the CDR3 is TGTGCCAGCAGTTTACCTCCTAGCGGGGACAATGAGCAGTTCTTC.

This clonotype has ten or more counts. The CDR3, as DNA: TGTGCCAGCAGCTTAGCGACTAGCGGGACGGCCGGGGAGCTGTTTTTT. Encoded protein: CASSLATSGTAGELFF. V gene TRBV7-2 combines with J gene TRBJ2-2, with 11 positions matching TRBD2. The V gene end was trimmed by 0 bases and the J gene end by 6 bases; junction bases not matched to a gene: 3. The CDR3 totals 16 residues. Germline lookup yields CDR1 SGHTA and CDR2 FQGNSA.

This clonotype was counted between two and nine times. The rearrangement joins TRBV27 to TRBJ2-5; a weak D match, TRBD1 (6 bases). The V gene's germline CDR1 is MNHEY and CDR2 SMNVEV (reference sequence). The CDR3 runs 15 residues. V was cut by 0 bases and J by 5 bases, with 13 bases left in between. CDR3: CASSLSPGVLETQYF. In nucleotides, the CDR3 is TGTGCCAGCAGTTTATCGCCAGGGGTCCTCGAGACCCAGTACTTC.

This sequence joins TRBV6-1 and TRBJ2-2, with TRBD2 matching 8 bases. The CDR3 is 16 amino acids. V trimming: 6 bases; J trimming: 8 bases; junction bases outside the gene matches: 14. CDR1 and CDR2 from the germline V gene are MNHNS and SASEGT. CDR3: CASSPLSGTAQGELFF. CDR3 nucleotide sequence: TGTGCCAGCAGCCCTCTTAGCGGGACCGCTCAGGGGGAGCTGTTTTTT.

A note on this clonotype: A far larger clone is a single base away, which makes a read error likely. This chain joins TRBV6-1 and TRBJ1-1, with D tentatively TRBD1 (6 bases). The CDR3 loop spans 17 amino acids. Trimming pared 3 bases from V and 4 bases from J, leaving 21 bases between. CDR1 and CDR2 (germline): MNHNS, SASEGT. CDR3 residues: CASSESRGGQAGTEAFF. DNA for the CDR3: TGTGCCAGCAGTGAGTCGCGGGGGGGGCAGGCGGGCACTGAAGCTTTCTTT.

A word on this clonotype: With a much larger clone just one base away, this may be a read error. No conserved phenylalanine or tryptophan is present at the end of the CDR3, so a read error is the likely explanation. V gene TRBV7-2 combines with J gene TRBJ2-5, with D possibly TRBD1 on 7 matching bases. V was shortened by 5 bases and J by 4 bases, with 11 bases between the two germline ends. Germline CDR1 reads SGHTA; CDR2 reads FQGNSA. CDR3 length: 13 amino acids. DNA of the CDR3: TGTGCCAGCAGCGCCCAGGGGGGAGAGACCCAGTACCTC. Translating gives CASSAQGGETQYL.

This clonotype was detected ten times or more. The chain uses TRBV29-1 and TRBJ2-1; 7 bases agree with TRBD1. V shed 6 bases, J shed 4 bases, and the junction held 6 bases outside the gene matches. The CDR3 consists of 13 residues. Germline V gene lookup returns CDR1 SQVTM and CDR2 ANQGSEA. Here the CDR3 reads CSVKPGGYNEQFF. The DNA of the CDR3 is TGCAGCGTCAAACCAGGGGGTTACAATGAGCAGTTCTTC.

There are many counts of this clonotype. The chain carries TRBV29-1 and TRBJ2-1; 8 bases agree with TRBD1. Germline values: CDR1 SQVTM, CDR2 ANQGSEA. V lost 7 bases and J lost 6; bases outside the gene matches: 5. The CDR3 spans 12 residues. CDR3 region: CSARQGSNEQFF. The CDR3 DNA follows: TGCAGCGCCAGACAGGGGAGCAATGAGCAGTTCTTC.

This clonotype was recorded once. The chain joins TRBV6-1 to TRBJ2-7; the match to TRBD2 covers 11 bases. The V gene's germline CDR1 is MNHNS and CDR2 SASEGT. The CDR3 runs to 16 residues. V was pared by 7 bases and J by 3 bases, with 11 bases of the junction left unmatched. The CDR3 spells CASKREAGTSGYEQYF. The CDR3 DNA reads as TGTGCCAGCAAAAGGGAGGCGGGGACTAGCGGCTACGAGCAGTACTTC.

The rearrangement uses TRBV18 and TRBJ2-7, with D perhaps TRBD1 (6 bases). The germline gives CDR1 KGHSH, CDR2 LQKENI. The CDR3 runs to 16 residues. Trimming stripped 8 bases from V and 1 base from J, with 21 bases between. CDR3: CASKDRPTTPSYEQYF. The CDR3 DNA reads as TGTGCCAGCAAAGACAGGCCTACTACCCCTTCCTACGAGCAGTACTTC.

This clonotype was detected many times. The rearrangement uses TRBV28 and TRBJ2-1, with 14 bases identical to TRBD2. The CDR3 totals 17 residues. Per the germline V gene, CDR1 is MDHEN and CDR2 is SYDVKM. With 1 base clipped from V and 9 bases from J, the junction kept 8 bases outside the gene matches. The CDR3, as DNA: TGTGCCAGCAGTTTATCGGGGACTAGCGGGAGAGAGGGTGAGCAGTTCTTC. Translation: CASSLSGTSGREGEQFF. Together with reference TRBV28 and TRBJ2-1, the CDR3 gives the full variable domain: DVKVTQSSRYLVKRTGEKVFLECVQDMDHENMFWYRQDPGLGLRLIYFSYDVKMKEKGDIPEGYSVSREKKERFSLILESASTNQTSMYLCASSLSGTSGREGEQFFGPGTRLTVL.

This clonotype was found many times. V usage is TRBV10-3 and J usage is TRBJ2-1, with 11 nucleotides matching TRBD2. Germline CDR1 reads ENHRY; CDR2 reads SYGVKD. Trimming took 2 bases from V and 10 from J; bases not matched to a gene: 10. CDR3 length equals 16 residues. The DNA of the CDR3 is TGTGCCATCAGTGAGAAGACTAGCGGGGAGGCAGGCGAGCAGTTCTTC. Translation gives CAISEKTSGEAGEQFF.

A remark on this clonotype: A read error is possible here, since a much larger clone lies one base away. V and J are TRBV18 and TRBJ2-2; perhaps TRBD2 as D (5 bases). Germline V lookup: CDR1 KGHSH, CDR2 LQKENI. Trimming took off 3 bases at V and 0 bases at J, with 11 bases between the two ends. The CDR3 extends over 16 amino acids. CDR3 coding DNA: TGTGCCAGCTCACCGAGGCAGACTACGAACACCGGGGAGCTGTTTTTT. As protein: CASSPRQTTNTGELFF. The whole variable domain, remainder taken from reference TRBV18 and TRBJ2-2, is NAGVMQNPRHLVRRRGQEARLRCSPMKGHSHVYWYRQLPEEGLKFMVYLQKENIIDESGMPKERFSAEFPKEGPSILRIQQVVRGDSAAYFCASSPRQTTNTGELFFGEGSRLTVL.

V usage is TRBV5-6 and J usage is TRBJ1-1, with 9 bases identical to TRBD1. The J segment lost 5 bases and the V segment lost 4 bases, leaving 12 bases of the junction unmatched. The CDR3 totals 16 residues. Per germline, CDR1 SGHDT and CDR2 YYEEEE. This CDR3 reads CASSLLGTGSGTEAFF. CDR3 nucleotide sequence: TGTGCCAGCAGCCTTCTCGGGACAGGGAGTGGGACTGAAGCTTTCTTT.

CDR3 nucleotide sequence: TGTGCCTGGGCGAGACTAGCGGGAAACACCGGGGAGCTGTTTTTT. Encoded protein: CAWARLAGNTGELFF. This chain joins TRBV30 and TRBJ2-2; 11 positions agree with TRBD2. J lost 2 bases, V lost 5 bases, and 4 bases had no gene match. Per germline, CDR1 GTSNPN and CDR2 SVGIG (reference sequence). This CDR3 is built from 15 residues.

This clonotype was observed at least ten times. The CDR3 DNA follows: TGTGCCAGCAGCCAAGTGACGTATGGCTACACCTTC. Translation gives CASSQVTYGYTF. The genes are TRBV3-1 and TRBJ1-2; D is undetermined. CDR1 and CDR2 from the germline V gene are LGHDT and YNNKEL (reference sequence). The V gene lost 1 base and the J gene lost 5 bases, with 5 bases spanning the gap. CDR3 length equals 12 residues.

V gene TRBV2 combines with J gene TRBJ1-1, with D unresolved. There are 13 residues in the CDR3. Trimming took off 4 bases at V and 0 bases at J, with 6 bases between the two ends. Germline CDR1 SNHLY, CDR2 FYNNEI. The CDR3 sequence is CASSASLNTEAFF. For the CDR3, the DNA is TGTGCCAGCAGTGCCAGCTTGAACACTGAAGCTTTCTTT.

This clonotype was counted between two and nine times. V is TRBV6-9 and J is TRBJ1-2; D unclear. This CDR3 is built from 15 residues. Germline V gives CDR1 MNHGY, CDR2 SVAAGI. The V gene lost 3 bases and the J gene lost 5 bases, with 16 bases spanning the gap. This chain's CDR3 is CASSYLSRVNYGYTF. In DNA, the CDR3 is TGTGCCAGCAGTTACCTTTCTCGGGTGAATTATGGCTACACCTTC.

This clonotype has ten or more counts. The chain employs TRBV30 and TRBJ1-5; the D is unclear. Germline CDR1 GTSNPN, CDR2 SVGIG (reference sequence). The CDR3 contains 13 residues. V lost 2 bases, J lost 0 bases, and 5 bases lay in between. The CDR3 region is CAWSRDSNQPQHF. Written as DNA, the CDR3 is TGTGCCTGGAGTAGGGATAGCAATCAGCCCCAGCATTTT.

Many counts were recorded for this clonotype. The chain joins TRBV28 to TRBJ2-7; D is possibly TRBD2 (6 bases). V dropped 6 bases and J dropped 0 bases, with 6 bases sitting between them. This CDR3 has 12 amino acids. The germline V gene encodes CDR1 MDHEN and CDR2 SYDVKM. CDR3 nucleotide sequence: TGTGCCAGCAGGACTAGCTCCTACGAGCAGTACTTC. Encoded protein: CASRTSSYEQYF.

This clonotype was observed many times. The CDR3 nucleotides are TGTGCCAGCAGCTTAAGTCCGGGACTAGCGGGAGGCAATGAGCAGTTCTTC. This encodes CASSLSPGLAGGNEQFF. The chain carries TRBV7-9 and TRBJ2-1; TRBD2 matches 15 bases. The CDR3 consists of 17 residues. CDR1 SEHNR and CDR2 FQNEAQ come from the germline V gene (reference sequence). The ends lost 2 bases at V and 6 bases at J; junction bases unmatched: 5.

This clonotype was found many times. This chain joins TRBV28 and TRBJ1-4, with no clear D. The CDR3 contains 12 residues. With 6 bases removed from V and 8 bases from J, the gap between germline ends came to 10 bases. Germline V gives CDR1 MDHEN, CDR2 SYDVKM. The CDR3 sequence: CASSRNREKLFF. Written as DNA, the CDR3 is TGTGCCAGCAGCCGGAACCGGGAAAAACTGTTTTTT.

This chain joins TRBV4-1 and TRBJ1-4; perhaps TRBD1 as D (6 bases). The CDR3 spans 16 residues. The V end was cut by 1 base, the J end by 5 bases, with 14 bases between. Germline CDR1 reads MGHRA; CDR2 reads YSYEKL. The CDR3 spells CASSQVGAPGNEKLFF. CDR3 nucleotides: TGCGCCAGCAGCCAAGTGGGGGCGCCGGGGAATGAAAAACTGTTTTTT.